What follows are 15 T cell receptor beta chains derived from one specimen sequenced in a study of shared clonotypes between healthy human individuals (dated by TCRdb to about 2020). The library was built by means of the immunoSEQ multiplex PCR assay. As stored in TCRdb, this immuneACCESS dataset retains in-frame rearrangements with V and J assigned. A fraction of the clones does not appear; measured against another copy, unresolved V genes explain less than half of the discrepancy, and the remainder lacks a known reason. The sample table shows roughly 1,500,000 clones, and about 98% are seen once. The ten largest clones capture less than 0.55% of the sample. The sequencing input was naive CD4+ T cells sorted from blood. Reading the label with the study, this specimen's cell subset or site is: CD45RA+ positively selected. All receptors come from a man younger than 40 in good health.

The chain links TRBV30 to TRBJ1-4, with D possibly being TRBD1 (5 bases). The V end lost 5 bases, the J end lost 8 bases, and 18 bases lay between the germline ends. Germline CDR1 is GTSNPN and CDR2 is SVGIG (reference sequence). CDR3 length: 14 amino acids. DNA of the CDR3: TGTGCCTGGGGCGCAGGGACCGGGCAGGAAAAACTGTTTTTT. This codes for CAWGAGTGQEKLFF. Based on the CDR3 plus reference TRBV30 and TRBJ1-4, the full variable domain is SQTIHQWPATLVQPVGSPLSLECTVEGTSNPNLYWYRQAAGRGLQLLFYSVGIGQISSEVPQNLSASRPQDRQFILSSKKLLLSDSGFYLCAWGAGTGQEKLFFGSGTQLSVL.

In its sample, this clone was seen once. The chain's CDR3 is CASSLGPTAGGSGRYEQYF. The CDR3 coding sequence is TGCGCCAGCAGCTTGGGCCCAACAGCCGGCGGGTCCGGGCGCTACGAGCAGTACTTC. V usage is TRBV5-1 and J usage is TRBJ2-7; a possible D gene is TRBD2 (5 bases). V dropped 0 bases and J dropped 3 bases, with 25 bases sitting between them. The CDR3 is 19 amino acids. Per germline, CDR1 SGHRS and CDR2 YFSETQ. Filled out from reference TRBV5-1 and TRBJ2-7, the complete variable domain reads KAGVTQTPRYLIKTRGQQVTLSCSPISGHRSVSWYQQTPGQGLQFLFEYFSETQRNKGNFPGRFSGRQFSNSRSEMNVSTLELGDSALYLCASSLGPTAGGSGRYEQYFGPGTRLTVT.

CDR3 amino acids: CASRLTGTAAYEQYF. CDR3 coding DNA: TGTGCCAGCAGACTAACCGGGACAGCAGCCTACGAGCAGTACTTC. J is TRBJ2-7 and V is TRBV6-6; TRBD1 matches 7 bases. The V and J ends lost 6 bases and 2 bases, in that order; junction bases with no gene match: 10. The CDR3 is 15 amino acids. Germline CDR1 and CDR2: MNHNY and SVGAGI (reference sequence).

The rearrangement joins TRBV27 to TRBJ2-7; 8 nucleotides align to TRBD2. Germline CDR1 reads MNHEY; CDR2 reads SMNVEV (reference sequence). V gave up 1 base and J gave up 3 bases; unmatched junction bases: 11. The CDR3 length is 17 residues. CDR3 coding DNA: TGTGCCAGCAGTTTATTTCGGCTAGCGGGTCACCACTACGAGCAGTACTTC. This codes for CASSLFRLAGHHYEQYF.

V and J are TRBV18 and TRBJ2-1; 10 positions agree with TRBD2. Germline V gives CDR1 KGHSH, CDR2 LQKENI. J lost 10 bases, V lost 3 bases, and 15 bases had no gene match. This CDR3 contains 17 residues. CDR3 protein: CASSPVSSGSTSGEQFF. The CDR3 DNA is TGTGCCAGCTCACCTGTCTCTAGCGGGAGTACTTCAGGCGAGCAGTTCTTC.

The rearrangement links TRBV18 to TRBJ1-3; 8 bases line up with TRBD1. Germline V lookup: CDR1 KGHSH, CDR2 LQKENI. With 6 bases clipped from V and 3 bases from J, the junction kept 16 bases outside the gene matches. This CDR3 spans 18 amino acids. CDR3 region: CASSPSVGQGSGGNTIYF. In nucleotides, the CDR3 is TGTGCCAGCTCCCCTTCCGTTGGACAGGGAAGCGGTGGAAACACCATATATTTT.

The CDR3 region is CASSPQPGLAGNNEQFF. The DNA for the CDR3 is TGTGCCAGCAGCCCTCAACCGGGACTAGCGGGAAACAATGAGCAGTTCTTC. The chain couples TRBV7-2 to TRBJ2-1; TRBD2 agrees at 13 bases. Germline V gives CDR1 SGHTA, CDR2 FQGNSA. The trim removed 5 bases at V and 5 bases at J, leaving 9 bases unmatched. The CDR3 extends over 17 amino acids.

The chain has TRBV5-4 and TRBJ2-3; D unresolved. This CDR3 comprises 13 residues. The germline V and J ends were trimmed by 5 bases and 4 bases, with 11 bases remaining between them. Germline lookup yields CDR1 SGHNT and CDR2 YYREEE (reference sequence). CDR3 bases: TGTGCCAGCAGTTTCTCTAACCCAGATACGCAGTATTTT. Encoded protein: CASSFSNPDTQYF. Complete variable domain (other parts from reference TRBV5-4 and TRBJ2-3): ETGVTQSPTHLIKTRGQQVTLRCSSQSGHNTVSWYQQALGQGPQFIFQYYREEENGRGNFPPRFSGLQFPNYSSELNVNALELDDSALYLCASSFSNPDTQYFGPGTRLTVL.

This clone was counted once. The gene calls are TRBV21-1 and TRBJ2-7. TRBV21-1 has pseudogene status. The CDR3 length is 14 residues. CDR3 amino acids: CASSTTGRRIEQYF. The CDR3 region has the DNA TGTGCCAGCAGCACTACCGGGCGACGGATCGAGCAGTACTTC.

The V gene is TRBV19, the J gene TRBJ1-1, with D hard to call. V was cut by 8 bases and J by 1 base, with 14 bases left in between. Germline V gene lookup returns CDR1 LNHDA and CDR2 SQIVND (reference sequence). The CDR3 spans 14 residues. The CDR3 region has the DNA TGTGCCAGTTTACCCGGACGGACGAACACTGAAGCTTTCTTT. Its protein is CASLPGRTNTEAFF.

This chain uses TRBV5-4 with TRBJ2-7; 13 bases map to TRBD2. V lost 1 base to trimming and J lost 9 bases; unmatched junction nucleotides: 4. CDR1 and CDR2 (germline): SGHNT, YYREEE (reference sequence). There are 14 residues in the CDR3. The CDR3 loop is CASSLTSGRVGQYF. CDR3 coding DNA: TGTGCCAGCAGCTTGACTAGCGGGAGGGTTGGGCAGTACTTC.

This chain connects TRBV6-5 to TRBJ1-2, with D possibly being TRBD1 (5 bases). V was cut by 5 bases and J by 6 bases, with 19 bases left in between. This CDR3 spans 15 amino acids. In germline, CDR1 is MNHEY, CDR2 SVGAGI. CDR3 DNA sequence: TGTGCCAGCAGTCCCACAGGAGGCCAGGGTGATGGCTACACCTTC. Protein product: CASSPTGGQGDGYTF.

The rearrangement uses TRBV7-2 and TRBJ2-1; 9 nucleotides align to TRBD2. Unmatched junction bases numbered 10, after V lost 4 bases and J lost 3 bases. CDR3 size: 17 residues. The V gene's germline CDR1 is SGHTA and CDR2 FQGNSA. This CDR3 reads CASSYYAGTSNYNEQFF. The CDR3 DNA is TGTGCCAGCAGCTATTACGCCGGGACTAGCAACTACAATGAGCAGTTCTTC.

The rearrangement links TRBV10-1 to TRBJ2-2, with 8 nucleotides matching TRBD1. V shed 4 bases and J 7 bases; nucleotides not matched to a gene: 11. The CDR3 loop spans 16 amino acids. CDR1 WNHNN and CDR2 SYGVQD come from the germline V gene (reference sequence). The CDR3 region has the DNA TGCGCCAGCAGTGCCAGGGGGCCAAATCTTGGCGGGGAGCTGTTTTTT. Protein sequence: CASSARGPNLGGELFF.

The rearrangement uses TRBV9 and TRBJ1-2, with D tentatively TRBD1 (6 bases). Germline CDR1 and CDR2: SGDLS and YYNGEE. Trimming stripped 4 bases from V and 5 bases from J, with 15 bases between. The CDR3 is 14 residues long. The CDR3 DNA sequence: TGTGCCAGCAGCCCTCGGACAGACCAGTATGGCTACACCTTC. It is translated as CASSPRTDQYGYTF. Variable domain in full (rest from reference TRBV9 and TRBJ1-2): DSGVTQTPKHLITATGQRVTLRCSPRSGDLSVYWYQQSLDQGLQFLIQYYNGEERAKGNILERFSAQQFPDLHSELNLSSLELGDSALYFCASSPRTDQYGYTFGSGTRLTVV.